The source of this TCR beta chain is a study of blood T cell repertoires in COVID-19. Study-wide context: Samples of COVID-19 (acute and convalescent) were obtained from the United States, Italy and Spain.

This clone was seen more than once but under ten times. V shed 4 bases, J shed 8 bases, and the junction held 6 bases outside the gene matches. Germline CDR1 SNHLY, CDR2 FYNNEI. CDR3 length: 14 residues. The protocol was immunoSEQ multiplex PCR, while the TCRdb copy is restricted to in-frame clones and leaves out a portion. The profile shows under 250,000 clones, about 78% of them singletons. The specimen was peripheral blood. V usage is TRBV2 and J usage is TRBJ1-4, with 8 bases that match TRBD1. The TCR comes from a woman between 70 and 85 years old with acute or convalescent COVID-19. The DNA for the CDR3 is TGTGCCAGCAGTGGGACAGGGACTCGGGAAAAACTGTTTTTT. This gives the protein CASSGTGTREKLFF.